The rows below give T cell receptor beta chains drawn from one sample of a study of blood T cell repertoires in COVID-19. The protocol was immunoSEQ multiplex PCR, while the TCRdb copy is restricted to in-frame clones and leaves out a portion. This sample has 310,000 or so clones, with 87% found just once. The specimen sequenced was peripheral blood. The receptors shown here come from a woman aged 45-59 years who had recovered from COVID-19. The CDR3 runs from the conserved cysteine through the conserved F or W. A D gene is named only where the DNA matches it firmly. Some rows have no size entry. The others give once, few or many, or a class for an expanded clone.

V gene	D gene	J gene	clone size	CDR3 protein	CDR3 DNA
TRBV5-8	-	TRBJ2-3	-	CASQGGVRSTDTQYF	TGTGCCAGCCAAGGGGGGGTTCGGAGCACAGATACGCAGTATTTT
TRBV6-2/TRBV6-3	TRBD1	TRBJ2-2	-	CASSNDRVGGELFF	TGTGCCAGCAGTAACGACAGGGTGGGCGGGGAGCTGTTTTTT
TRBV9	TRBD1	TRBJ1-5	-	CASSGGTDQPQHF	TGTGCCAGCAGCGGGGGGACAGATCAGCCCCAGCATTTT
TRBV2	-	TRBJ1-3	few	CASRGGSGNTIYF	TGTGCCAGCAGAGGGGGTTCTGGAAACACCATATATTTT
TRBV6-5	TRBD1	TRBJ1-1	-	CASSYTRQGQAREAFF	TGTGCCAGCAGTTACACTAGACAGGGGCAGGCTCGTGAAGCTTTCTTT
TRBV7-2	TRBD1	TRBJ1-2	-	CASSLGGRGLYGYTF	TGTGCCAGCAGCTTAGGGGGCAGGGGGCTCTATGGCTACACCTTC
TRBV5-1	TRBD1	TRBJ1-3	-	CASSSTQGGGNTIYF	TGCGCCAGCAGCTCTACCCAGGGGGGAGGAAACACCATATATTTT
TRBV7-8	-	TRBJ1-1	-	CASSLAGSNTEAFF	TGTGCCAGCAGCTTAGCAGGGAGTAACACTGAAGCTTTCTTT
TRBV6-5	-	TRBJ2-7	-	CASSRGNEQYF	TGTGCCAGCAGTAGGGGGAACGAGCAGTACTTC
TRBV9	-	TRBJ1-2	-	CASSQANYGYTF	TGTGCCAGCAGCCAGGCTAACTATGGCTACACCTTC
TRBV21-1	-	TRBJ2-7	-	CASTSPQGPYEQYF	TGTGCCAGCACTTCCCCCCAGGGGCCCTACGAGCAGTACTTC
TRBV18	TRBD1	TRBJ1-1	-	CASSPRQGLSSTEAFF	TGTGCCAGCTCTCCCAGACAGGGGCTTTCGAGCACTGAAGCTTTCTTT
TRBV4-3	-	TRBJ2-7	-	CASSQEAGWSYEQYF	TGCGCCAGCAGCCAAGAGGCAGGGTGGTCCTACGAGCAGTACTTC
TRBV21-1	-	TRBJ2-7	-	CASSKDDRSSYEQYF	TGTGCCAGCAGCAAAGACGACAGGTCTTCCTACGAGCAGTACTTC
TRBV2	-	TRBJ1-2	-	CASRPRRVAGVYGYTF	TGTGCCAGCAGGCCCCGGCGTGTTGCAGGGGTCTATGGCTACACCTTC
TRBV10-3	TRBD1	TRBJ1-1	-	CAISPGQGTEAFF	TGTGCCATCAGTCCGGGACAGGGTACTGAAGCTTTCTTT
TRBV6-4	-	TRBJ1-5	-	CASMADRCLNQPQHF	TGTGCCAGCATGGCCGACAGGTGCCTCAATCAGCCCCAGCATTTT
TRBV7-9	TRBD2	TRBJ2-1	-	CASSPGTSGEVINEQFF	TGTGCCAGCAGCCCCGGGACTAGCGGAGAGGTAATCAATGAGCAGTTCTTC
TRBV7-2	TRBD1	TRBJ1-2	once	CASSSPQGAVGYGYTF	TGTGCCAGCAGCTCCCCGCAGGGGGCTGTGGGCTATGGCTACACCTTC
TRBV5-1	TRBD1	TRBJ2-3	-	CASSLEPGGIDTQYF	TGCGCCAGCAGCTTGGAGCCAGGGGGCATTGATACGCAGTATTTT
TRBV7-2	-	TRBJ1-5	-	CASSPGTSYQPQHF	TGTGCCAGCAGCCCCGGGACATCCTATCAGCCCCAGCATTTT
TRBV5-1	-	TRBJ2-3	-	CASSLGTQGRGRGTDTQYF	TGCGCCAGCAGCTTGGGGACTCAAGGGAGAGGTCGGGGCACAGATACGCAGTATTTT
TRBV30	-	TRBJ1-2	-	CAWGPSVYGYTF	TGTGCCTGGGGACCGTCCGTTTATGGCTACACCTTC
TRBV2	-	TRBJ1-2	-	CASSVSVNYGYTF	TGTGCCAGCAGTGTTTCGGTGAACTATGGCTACACCTTC
TRBV6-5	-	TRBJ1-2	once	CASSYVGQSYYGYTF	TGTGCCAGCAGTTACGTCGGACAGAGCTACTATGGCTACACCTTC
TRBV19	-	TRBJ1-3	-	CASSAALGNTIYF	TGTGCCAGTAGTGCGGCCCTTGGAAACACCATATATTTT
TRBV7-3	TRBD1	TRBJ2-7	-	CASSSRTGGEQYF	TGTGCCAGCAGCTCGAGGACAGGGGGCGAGCAGTACTTC
TRBV5-6	TRBD2	TRBJ2-7	-	CASSLLAGLSYEQYF	TGTGCCAGCAGCTTACTAGCGGGGCTATCCTACGAGCAGTACTTC
TRBV7-2	-	TRBJ2-2	-	CASSNRVPGELFF	TGTGCCAGCAGTAACAGGGTTCCCGGGGAGCTGTTTTTT
TRBV10-3	-	TRBJ1-5	-	CAISPTDRFNQPQHF	TGTGCCATCAGTCCTACTGACAGGTTCAATCAGCCCCAGCATTTT
TRBV7-3	TRBD2	TRBJ2-3	-	CASSTSGATGDTQYF	TGTGCCAGCAGTACTAGCGGGGCGACAGGAGATACGCAGTATTTT
TRBV6-5	-	TRBJ1-1	-	CASRPSGPQGTEAFF	TGTGCCAGCAGGCCTTCCGGTCCCCAGGGAACTGAAGCTTTCTTT
TRBV28	-	TRBJ1-2	-	CASSWGGSLYGYTF	TGTGCCAGCAGTTGGGGGGGTTCCCTGTATGGCTACACCTTC
TRBV14	TRBD1	TRBJ2-1	once	CASSDSGTGVFF	TGTGCCAGCAGCGATTCCGGGACAGGAGTGTTCTTC
TRBV10-3	TRBD1	TRBJ1-3	-	CATEGTGATTSGNTIYF	TGTGCCACAGAGGGGACAGGGGCCACTACCTCTGGAAACACCATATATTTT
TRBV4-3	-	TRBJ1-2	-	CASSQVIQPDYGYTF	TGCGCCAGCAGCCAAGTTATACAGCCCGACTATGGCTACACCTTC
TRBV28	-	TRBJ1-5	-	CASSLSDKQPQHF	TGTGCCAGCAGTTTATCTGACAAACAGCCCCAGCATTTT
TRBV7-8	TRBD2	TRBJ2-1	-	CASSLLFSGVPNEQFF	TGTGCCAGCAGCTTATTGTTTAGCGGGGTTCCCAATGAGCAGTTCTTC